These 32 T cell receptor beta chains share one sample of origin, sequenced in a study of T cells in Graves' hyperthyroidism and ophthalmopathy. The CDR3 regions of TCR beta were amplified from RNA transcripts. TCR CDR3 underwent first-round RT-PCR with the HTBI primer set. TCRdb analysed the multiplex PCR reads with MiXCR anew, one entry per CDR3 protein. The table has 370,000 or so distinct CDR3 sequences, about 13% seen once. The specimen sequenced was blood. These receptors were collected from a man younger than 40 with Graves' hyperthyroidism that later progressed to Graves' ophthalmopathy.

The chain carries TRBV27 and TRBJ2-7, with D possibly TRBD1 on 6 matching bases. CDR1 is MNHEY and CDR2 is SMNVEV in the germline V gene (reference sequence). This CDR3 spans 13 amino acids. V was cut by 5 bases and J by 9 bases, with 17 bases left in between. CDR3 residues: CASSKDRGVRQYF. CDR3 coding DNA: TGTGCCAGCAGTAAGGACAGAGGAGTGAGGCAGTACTTC.

At least ten counts were recorded for this clonotype. The J gene is TRBJ2-1, the V gene TRBV20-1, with 15 bases matching TRBD2. V lost 6 bases and J lost 9; bases outside the gene matches: 12. The germline CDR1 and CDR2 sequences are DFQATT and SNEGSKA (reference sequence). The CDR3 consists of 16 residues. Written as DNA, the CDR3 is TGCAGTGCAAGCTTCGGACTAGCGGGGGGGCCTGGTGAGCAGTTCTTC. Encoded protein: CSASFGLAGGPGEQFF.

This clonotype came up many times. The CDR3 loop reads CASKHDRGWNQPQHF. The CDR3 coding sequence is TGTGCCAGCAAGCACGACAGGGGATGGAATCAGCCCCAGCATTTT. This chain joins TRBV6-1 and TRBJ1-5; 8 bases line up with TRBD1. J gave up 4 bases and V 7 bases, and 9 bases lay outside the gene matches. CDR1 and CDR2 (germline): MNHNS, SASEGT. The CDR3 loop spans 15 amino acids.

The chain uses TRBV9 and TRBJ2-2, with D possibly being TRBD1 or TRBD2 (5 bases each). CDR3 size: 14 residues. Per germline, CDR1 SGDLS and CDR2 YYNGEE. Trimming took off 0 bases at V and 6 bases at J, with 9 bases between the two ends. CDR3 in amino acids: CASSVGWGSGELFF. The CDR3 bases are TGTGCCAGCAGCGTAGGCTGGGGGTCCGGGGAGCTGTTTTTT.

V usage is TRBV19 and J usage is TRBJ1-2; no definite D call. Trimming cost V 7 bases and J 5 bases, with 17 bases left between them. In germline, CDR1 is LNHDA, CDR2 SQIVND (reference sequence). The CDR3 loop spans 14 amino acids. The CDR3 DNA sequence: TGTGCCAGTATCCTCTCCCCGGTGGCGTATGGCTACACCTTC. This codes for CASILSPVAYGYTF.

Regarding this clonotype: This clone may be a read error of a much larger clone one base away. In DNA form, the CDR3 reads TGTGCCATCAGTTACGGGGCAGGAAGTAACTATGGCTACACCTTC. This codes for CAISYGAGSNYGYTF. The rearrangement uses TRBV10-3 and TRBJ1-2; D possibly corresponds to TRBD1 (5 bases). CDR3 length: 15 residues. From germline, CDR1 is ENHRY and CDR2 SYGVKD. The V gene lost 5 bases and the J gene lost 1 base, with 14 bases spanning the gap.

V and J are TRBV7-3 and TRBJ2-1; D not certain. The germline gives CDR1 SGHTA, CDR2 FQGTGA. The CDR3 loop spans 13 amino acids. V lost 6 bases and J 5 bases, leaving 11 bases between the germline ends. The CDR3 DNA sequence: TGTGCCAGCAGTGTGGCAGACAACAATGAGCAGTTCTTC. Its translation is CASSVADNNEQFF.

The V and J genes are TRBV10-3 and TRBJ2-3; D is ambiguous. Trimming took off 10 bases at V and 2 bases at J, with 19 bases between the two ends. This CDR3 region has 15 residues. In germline, CDR1 is ENHRY, CDR2 SYGVKD. For the CDR3, the DNA is TGTGCCACCGCCCCGGGTTCATCGGCCACAGATACGCAGTATTTT. It is translated as CATAPGSSATDTQYF.

This clonotype was detected many times. The chain has TRBV7-2 and TRBJ1-1; tentative D call: TRBD1 (5 bases). The CDR3 runs to 14 residues. Germline V lookup: CDR1 SGHTA, CDR2 FQGNSA. Trimming removed 2 bases from V and 2 bases from J, with 9 bases in between. CDR3 residues: CASSLRGSNTEAFF. The CDR3 DNA reads TGTGCCAGCAGCTTAAGGGGCAGCAACACTGAAGCTTTCTTT. Variable domain in full (rest from reference TRBV7-2 and TRBJ1-1): GAGVSQSPSNKVTEKGKDVELRCDPISGHTALYWYRQSLGQGLEFLIYFQGNSAPDKSGLPSDRFSAERTGGSVSTLTIQRTQQEDSAVYLCASSLRGSNTEAFFGQGTRLTVV.

Only a few counts were recorded for this clonotype. The chain couples TRBV2 to TRBJ1-6; 7 positions match TRBD1. The CDR3 has 15 amino acids. Germline V gives CDR1 SNHLY, CDR2 FYNNEI. The V segment lost 7 bases and the J segment 2 bases; nucleotides outside the gene matches: 5. Here the CDR3 reads CASTRQGPYNSPLHF. CDR3 nucleotide sequence: TGTGCCAGCACCCGACAGGGCCCCTATAATTCACCCCTCCACTTT.

This clonotype was recorded at least ten times. This chain links TRBV27 with TRBJ2-1; no clear D gene. The CDR3 spans 11 residues. Germline V CDR1 and CDR2: MNHEY, SMNVEV (reference sequence). V lost 5 bases, J lost 15 bases, and 14 bases lay in between. CDR3 in DNA: TGTGCCAGCAGTAGCTTAGGCAGAATGTTCTTC. This sequence encodes CASSSLGRMFF.

This chain joins TRBV20-1 and TRBJ2-2; 13 positions match TRBD2. The V gene end was trimmed by 6 bases and the J gene end by 4 bases; junction bases not matched to a gene: 11. Germline V gene data show CDR1 as DFQATT and CDR2 as SNEGSKA (reference sequence). This CDR3 has 17 residues. This CDR3 reads CSAVDTSGGAGTGELFF. In DNA form, the CDR3 reads TGCAGTGCCGTCGATACTAGCGGGGGGGCGGGCACCGGGGAGCTGTTTTTT.

This chain connects TRBV12-3 or TRBV12-4 to TRBJ2-2; D may be TRBD1 or TRBD2 (6 bases each). Deletions cut 7 bases from V and 6 bases from J, with 15 bases between. The CDR3 is 14 residues long. CDR3 region: CASKGGGRAGELFF. In nucleotides, the CDR3 is TGTGCCAGCAAAGGGGGAGGTCGAGCCGGGGAGCTGTTTTTT.

This clonotype occurred once. This chain connects TRBV5-6 to TRBJ2-2; TRBD2 is a possible D gene (6 bases). CDR3 size: 14 residues. V lost 4 bases and J lost 5, with 12 bases in between. Germline V gene lookup returns CDR1 SGHDT and CDR2 YYEEEE. The CDR3 protein is CASSRWGVTGELFF. CDR3 DNA sequence: TGTGCCAGCAGCCGCTGGGGGGTAACCGGGGAGCTGTTTTTT.

Only a few counts were recorded for this clonotype. This rearrangement joins TRBV6-2 or TRBV6-3 to TRBJ1-2; D is perhaps TRBD1 (6 bases). The V gene lost 6 bases and the J gene lost 1 base, with 12 bases spanning the gap. In germline, CDR1 is MNHEY, CDR2 SVGEGT. The CDR3 is made up of 14 amino acids. This CDR3 is CASSHGGHNYGYTF. CDR3 nucleotides: TGTGCCAGCAGCCACGGGGGGCATAACTATGGCTACACCTTC.

This clonotype showed up many times. This chain links TRBV30 with TRBJ1-6; D not resolved. Trimming removed 2 bases from V and 9 bases from J, with 11 bases in between. The CDR3 spans 13 residues. Germline-derived CDR1 and CDR2 are GTSNPN and SVGIG (reference sequence). In DNA, the CDR3 is TGTGCCTGGAGTCCTGAGGGCGGTTCACCCCTCCACTTT. Residues: CAWSPEGGSPLHF.

This clonotype was recorded many times. The chain recombines TRBV11-2 with TRBJ1-1; the D is unclear. The CDR3 extends over 11 amino acids. Germline CDR1 and CDR2: SGHAT and FQNNGV. Between the trimmed V and J ends, which lost 1 base and 11 bases, there was a span of 8 bases. The CDR3 nucleotides are TGTGCCAGCAGCTTAGCCCAGCGGGCTTTCTTT. Translated, it gives CASSLAQRAFF.

This clonotype was seen at least ten times. The genes are TRBV10-3 and TRBJ1-1; no definite D call. The CDR3 totals 14 residues. Per germline, CDR1 ENHRY and CDR2 SYGVKD. Trimming cost V 5 bases and J 0 bases, with 10 bases left between them. CDR3: CAISPEEMNTEAFF. The CDR3 nucleotides are TGTGCCATCAGTCCTGAAGAGATGAACACTGAAGCTTTCTTT.

This clonotype was picked up a small number of times. This rearrangement joins TRBV7-9 to TRBJ2-7; 9 positions agree with TRBD1. Per the germline V gene, CDR1 is SEHNR and CDR2 is FQNEAQ (reference sequence). The CDR3 is made up of 17 amino acids. After removal of 5 bases from V and 3 bases from J, the junction contained 14 bases not matched to a gene. This CDR3 is CASSPSGTGLAGYEQYF. The CDR3 DNA sequence: TGTGCCAGCAGCCCCTCCGGGACAGGGTTAGCCGGCTACGAGCAGTACTTC.

This chain connects TRBV6-1 to TRBJ2-7; perhaps TRBD1 as D (6 bases). Trimming stripped 5 bases from V and 4 bases from J, with 12 bases between. The length of the CDR3 is 13 residues. Per germline, CDR1 MNHNS and CDR2 SASEGT. The CDR3 spells CASSRGNGYEQYF. CDR3 DNA sequence: TGTGCCAGCAGTAGGGGGAACGGGTACGAGCAGTACTTC.

The sample holds a few counts of this clonotype. The J gene is TRBJ2-3, the V gene TRBV11-3; D may correspond to TRBD1 or TRBD2 (5 bases each). The germline V gene encodes CDR1 SGHNT and CDR2 YENEEA. The length of the CDR3 is 13 residues. The V end lost 4 bases, the J end lost 7 bases, and 12 bases lay between the germline ends. In nucleotides, the CDR3 is TGTGCCAGCAGCTCCCGGGGCCACCATACGCAGTATTTT. Protein product: CASSSRGHHTQYF.

This clonotype was seen repeatedly, ten times or more. This chain links TRBV18 with TRBJ2-3; 8 bases align to TRBD1. V was clipped by 0 bases and J by 2 bases; unmatched bases: 4. Germline loops: CDR1 KGHSH, CDR2 LQKENI. This CDR3 has 16 residues. CDR3 sequence: CASSPPYRGVTDTQYF. CDR3 in DNA: TGTGCCAGCTCACCACCGTACAGGGGGGTCACAGATACGCAGTATTTT.

This clonotype was picked up a small number of times. A much larger clone sits a single nucleotide away, making a read error possible. The chain links TRBV27 to TRBJ1-1; D not certain. CDR3 length: 14 residues. Looked up from germline, CDR1 is MNHEY and CDR2 is SMNVEV (reference sequence). The CDR3 region has the DNA TGTACCAGCAGTTACGATACAGTAAACACTGAAGCTTTCTTT. Protein sequence: CTSSYDTVNTEAFF.

The chain recombines TRBV29-1 with TRBJ1-1; D remains unclear. Trimming removed 0 bases from V and 12 bases from J, with 14 bases in between. This CDR3 has 12 amino acids. Germline loops: CDR1 SQVTM, CDR2 ANQGSEA. In DNA form, the CDR3 reads TGCAGCGTTGAAGATTTGGTCGGGATACCTTTCTTT. Translating it yields CSVEDLVGIPFF.

There are many counts of this clonotype. The V gene is TRBV9, the J gene TRBJ1-1, with D unclear. The germline V and J ends were trimmed by 2 bases and 1 base, with 6 bases remaining between them. CDR3 length: 13 amino acids. The V gene's germline CDR1 is SGDLS and CDR2 YYNGEE. This CDR3 is CASSVRWNTEAFF. As DNA, the CDR3 is TGTGCCAGCAGCGTTAGGTGGAACACTGAAGCTTTCTTT.

The chain recombines TRBV10-3 with TRBJ1-5; 8 nucleotides agree with TRBD1. Looked up from germline, CDR1 is ENHRY and CDR2 is SYGVKD. The CDR3 runs to 15 residues. Trimming at V came to 6 bases and at J to 0 bases, leaving 4 bases not matched to a gene. The CDR3: CAISGTGISNQPQHF. DNA of the CDR3: TGTGCCATCAGCGGGACAGGCATTAGCAATCAGCCCCAGCATTTT.

This clonotype has at least ten counts. The chain couples TRBV7-9 to TRBJ2-7; D is uncertain. Germline V gene lookup returns CDR1 SEHNR and CDR2 FQNEAQ (reference sequence). This CDR3 region has 12 residues. Trimming pared 6 bases from V and 0 bases from J, leaving 6 bases between. CDR3 sequence: CASSALSYEQYF. DNA for the CDR3: TGTGCCAGCAGTGCCCTCTCCTACGAGCAGTACTTC. The full variable domain, completed using reference TRBV7-9 and TRBJ2-7, is DTGVSQNPRHKITKRGQNVTFRCDPISEHNRLYWYRQTLGQGPEFLTYFQNEAQLEKSRLLSDRFSAERPKGSFSTLEIQRTEQGDSAMYLCASSALSYEQYFGPGTRLTVT.

The gene calls are TRBV19 and TRBJ2-3; D unresolved. Germline V lookup: CDR1 LNHDA, CDR2 SQIVND (reference sequence). There are 14 residues in the CDR3. The V end was cut by 3 bases, the J end by 4 bases, with 11 bases between. Here the CDR3 reads CASSISLAADTQYF. CDR3 coding DNA: TGTGCCAGTAGTATCTCTTTAGCCGCAGATACGCAGTATTTT. Looking up the rest from reference TRBV19 and TRBJ2-3 gives the full variable domain: DGGITQSPKYLFRKEGQNVTLSCEQNLNHDAMYWYRQDPGQGLRLIYYSQIVNDFQKGDIAEGYSVSREKKESFPLTVTSAQKNPTAFYLCASSISLAADTQYFGPGTRLTVL.

This clonotype was seen a handful of times. The junction departs from the called germline gene at one end, perhaps through a read error. The chain is built from TRBV28 and TRBJ2-1; D unresolved. Looked up from germline, CDR1 is MDHEN and CDR2 is SYDVKM. The CDR3 totals 15 residues. The CDR3: CAGSWTLLSYNEQFF. The CDR3 region has the DNA TGTGCCGGCAGTTGGACCCTCTTATCCTACAATGAGCAGTTCTTC.

The rearrangement links TRBV4-1 to TRBJ2-3; the match to TRBD2 covers 14 bases. The CDR3 runs 15 residues. Per the germline V gene, CDR1 is MGHRA and CDR2 is YSYEKL. Losses at the gene ends were 6 bases for V and 5 bases for J; bases not matched to a gene: 4. In nucleotides, the CDR3 is TGCGCCAGCAGGGGACTAGCGGGGGCTGGAGATACGCAGTATTTT. Its translation is CASRGLAGAGDTQYF.

This clonotype was seen ten or more times. The rearrangement joins TRBV10-3 to TRBJ1-2; TRBD1 aligns across 10 bases. Germline V gene sequence: CDR1 ENHRY, CDR2 SYGVKD. This CDR3 contains 18 residues. J gave up 4 bases and V 0 bases, and 11 bases lay outside the gene matches. Here the CDR3 DNA reads TGTGCCATCAGTGAGTCCGGGACAGGGGTATTTGGTGGCTATGGCTACACCTTC. Encoded protein: CAISESGTGVFGGYGYTF.

The chain combines TRBV6-1 with TRBJ1-5; TRBD1 aligns across 8 bases. The trim removed 6 bases at V and 3 bases at J, leaving 7 bases unmatched. CDR1 is MNHNS, CDR2 SASEGT, per germline. The CDR3 is 15 residues long. CDR3 in amino acids: CASSVTGQVNQPQHF. The CDR3 coding sequence is TGTGCCAGCAGCGTAACGGGACAGGTCAATCAGCCCCAGCATTTT.